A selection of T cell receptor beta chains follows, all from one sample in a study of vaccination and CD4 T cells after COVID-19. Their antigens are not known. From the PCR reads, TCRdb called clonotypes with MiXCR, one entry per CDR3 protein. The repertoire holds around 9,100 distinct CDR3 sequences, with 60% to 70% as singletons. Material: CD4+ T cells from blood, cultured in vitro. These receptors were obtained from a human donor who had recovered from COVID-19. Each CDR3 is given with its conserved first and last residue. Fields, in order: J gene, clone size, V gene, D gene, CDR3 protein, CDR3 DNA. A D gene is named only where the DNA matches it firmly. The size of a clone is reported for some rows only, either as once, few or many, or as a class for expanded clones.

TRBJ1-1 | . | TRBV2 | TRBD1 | CASSKEGAGNTEAFF | TGTGCCAGCAGCAAGGAGGGGGCGGGGAACACTGAAGCTTTCTTT
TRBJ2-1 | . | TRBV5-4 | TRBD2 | CASSNPTSGRYNEQFF | TGTGCCAGCAGCAACCCGACTAGCGGGAGATACAATGAGCAGTTCTTC
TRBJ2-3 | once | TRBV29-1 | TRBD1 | CSVEGTGGTDTQYF | TGCAGCGTTGAGGGGACAGGGGGCACAGATACGCAGTATTTT
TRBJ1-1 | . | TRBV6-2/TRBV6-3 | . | CASSYSSQLDEAFF | TGTGCCAGCAGTTACTCGAGCCAGCTAGATGAAGCTTTCTTT
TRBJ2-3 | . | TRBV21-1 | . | CASNPGGADTQYF | TGTGCCAGCAACCCCGGAGGGGCAGATACGCAGTATTTT
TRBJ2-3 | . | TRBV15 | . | CATSRRLGGEGTDTQYF | TGTGCCACCAGCAGACGGTTAGGGGGAGAGGGCACAGATACGCAGTATTTT
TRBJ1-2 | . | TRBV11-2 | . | CASSSDRTYGYTF | TGTGCCAGCTCCTCGGACAGAACCTATGGCTACACCTTC
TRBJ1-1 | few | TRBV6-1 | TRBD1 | CASSSGTGGVWSEAFF | TGTGCCAGCAGCTCCGGGACAGGGGGCGTGTGGTCTGAAGCTTTCTTT
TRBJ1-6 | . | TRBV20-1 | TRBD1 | CSASPQGWNSPLHF | TGCAGTGCTAGCCCACAGGGGTGGAATTCACCCCTCCACTTT
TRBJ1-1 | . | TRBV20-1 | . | CSASVQGWGGTEAFF | TGCAGTGCTAGCGTGCAGGGGTGGGGTGGCACTGAAGCTTTCTTT
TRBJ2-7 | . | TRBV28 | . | CASQGGSPTVEQYF | TGTGCCAGTCAAGGGGGATCTCCTACGGTTGAGCAGTACTTC
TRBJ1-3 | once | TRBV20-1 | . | CSAGWGAFSGNTIYF | TGCAGTGCTGGATGGGGGGCCTTCTCTGGAAACACCATATATTTT
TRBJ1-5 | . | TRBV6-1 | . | CASSEAGGSNQPQHF | TGTGCCAGCAGTGAAGCGGGGGGTAGCAATCAGCCCCAGCATTTT
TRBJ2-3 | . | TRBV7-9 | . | CASSRAGVGLSTDTQYF | TGTGCCAGCAGCCGGGCCGGAGTGGGCCTTAGCACAGATACGCAGTATTTT
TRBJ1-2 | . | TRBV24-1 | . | CATSEPPTNYGYTF | TGTGCCACCAGTGAGCCGCCAACTAACTATGGCTACACCTTC
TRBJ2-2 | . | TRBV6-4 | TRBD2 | CASKELAGTGELFF | TGTGCCAGCAAAGAACTAGCGGGGACCGGGGAGCTGTTTTTT
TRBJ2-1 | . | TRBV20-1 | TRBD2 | CSARGTSGNYEQFF | TGCAGTGCTCGAGGGACTAGCGGGAATTATGAGCAGTTCTTC
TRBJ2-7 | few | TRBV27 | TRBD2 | CASRPLGSGRSYEQYF | TGTGCCAGCAGGCCTTTGGGTAGCGGGAGGTCCTACGAGCAGTACTTC
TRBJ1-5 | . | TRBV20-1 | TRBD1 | CSARAPDRGRSQPQHF | TGCAGTGCTAGGGCCCCGGACAGGGGGCGTAGTCAGCCCCAGCATTTT
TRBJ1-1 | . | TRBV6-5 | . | CASSYLEGKAFF | TGTGCCAGCAGTTACCTCGAGGGGAAAGCTTTCTTT
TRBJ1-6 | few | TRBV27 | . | CASSWRSNNSPLHF | TGTGCCAGCAGTTGGCGGTCGAATAATTCACCCCTCCACTTT
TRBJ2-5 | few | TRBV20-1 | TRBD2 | CSAPRAGGRRQETQYF | TGCAGTGCTCCTAGAGCGGGCGGGAGGAGGCAGGAGACCCAGTACTTC
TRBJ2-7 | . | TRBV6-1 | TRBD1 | CASSRDRGIPYEQYF | TGTGCCAGCAGTAGGGACAGGGGCATCCCCTACGAGCAGTACTTC
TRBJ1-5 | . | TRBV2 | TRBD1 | CASSGEQGLNQPQHF | TGTGCCAGCAGTGGAGAACAGGGGTTGAATCAGCCCCAGCATTTT
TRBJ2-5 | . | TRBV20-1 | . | CSASPRFALGETQYF | TGCAGTGCTAGCCCCCGGTTCGCGCTCGGTGAGACCCAGTACTTC
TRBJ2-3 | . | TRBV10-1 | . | CASSEAPSSTDTQYF | TGCGCCAGCAGTGAGGCTCCCTCCAGCACAGATACGCAGTATTTT
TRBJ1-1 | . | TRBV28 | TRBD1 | CASSWDRGNTEAFF | TGTGCCAGCAGCTGGGACAGGGGCAACACTGAAGCTTTCTTT
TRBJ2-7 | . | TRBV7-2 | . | CASSLRGETYEQYF | TGTGCCAGCAGCTTAAGGGGGGAGACCTACGAGCAGTACTTC
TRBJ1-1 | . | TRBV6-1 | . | CASSRGQSTEAFF | TGTGCCAGTTCGCGAGGACAGAGCACTGAAGCTTTCTTT
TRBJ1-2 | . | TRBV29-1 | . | CSVVGSGQGYTF | TGCAGCGTAGTAGGGTCAGGTCAAGGCTACACCTTC
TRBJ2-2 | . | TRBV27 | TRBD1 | CASSSGQPTGELFF | TGTGCCAGCAGTTCGGGACAGCCTACCGGGGAGCTGTTTTTT
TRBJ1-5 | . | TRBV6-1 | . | CASSEGLDPNQPQHF | TGTGCCAGCAGTGAGGGCCTCGATCCCAATCAGCCCCAGCATTTT
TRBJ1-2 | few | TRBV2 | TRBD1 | CASSVLRGTGGYGYTF | TGTGCCAGCAGTGTGCTTCGCGGGACAGGGGGCTATGGCTACACCTTC
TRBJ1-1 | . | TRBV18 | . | CASSQTGGMNTEAFF | TGTGCCAGCTCCCAAACGGGGGGGATGAACACTGAAGCTTTCTTT
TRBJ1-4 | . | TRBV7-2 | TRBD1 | CASSVDRGFTEKLFF | TGTGCCAGCAGCGTCGACAGGGGCTTTACTGAAAAACTGTTTTTT
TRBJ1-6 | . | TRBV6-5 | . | CASSSGRGMNSPLHF | TGTGCCAGCAGTTCCGGGAGGGGCATGAATTCACCCCTCCACTTT
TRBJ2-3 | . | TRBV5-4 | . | CASSLEDSYTDTQYF | TGTGCCAGCAGCTTGGAAGACTCATACACAGATACGCAGTATTTT
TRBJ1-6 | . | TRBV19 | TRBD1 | CASKINRGANSPLHF | TGTGCCAGTAAGATAAACAGGGGTGCAAATTCACCCCTCCACTTT
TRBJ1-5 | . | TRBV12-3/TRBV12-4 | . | CASSFGEWGGGQPQHF | TGTGCCAGCAGTTTCGGCGAGTGGGGGGGAGGGCAGCCCCAGCATTTT
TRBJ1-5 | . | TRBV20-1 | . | CSAGRGMGQPQHF | TGCAGTGCTGGGAGAGGGATGGGTCAGCCCCAGCATTTT
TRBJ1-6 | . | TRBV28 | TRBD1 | CASSLGQVGSPLHF | TGTGCCAGCAGTTTGGGACAGGTTGGTTCACCCCTCCACTTT
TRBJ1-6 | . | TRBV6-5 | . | CASSYSIAGRVSSPLHF | TGTGCCAGCAGTTACTCAATTGCCGGCAGGGTGAGCTCACCCCTCCACTTT
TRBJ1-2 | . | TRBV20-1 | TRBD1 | CSVTPGQNYGYTF | TGCAGTGTTACGCCGGGACAGAACTATGGCTACACCTTC
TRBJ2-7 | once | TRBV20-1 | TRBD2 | CSAREPGLGYEQYF | TGCAGTGCTAGAGAACCGGGACTAGGGTACGAGCAGTACTTC
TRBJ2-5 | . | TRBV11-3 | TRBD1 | CASSPTGKETQYF | TGTGCCAGCAGCCCGACAGGGAAAGAGACCCAGTACTTC
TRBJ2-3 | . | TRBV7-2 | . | CASSFAFLGGATDTQYF | TGTGCCAGCAGCTTCGCTTTCTTGGGGGGCGCGACAGATACGCAGTATTTT
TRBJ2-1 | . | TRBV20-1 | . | CSASGPYNEQFF | TGCAGTGCTAGCGGGCCTTACAATGAGCAGTTCTTC
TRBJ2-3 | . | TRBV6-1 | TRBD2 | CASSEARLAVTDTQYF | TGTGCCAGCAGTGAAGCACGGCTAGCGGTCACAGATACGCAGTATTTT
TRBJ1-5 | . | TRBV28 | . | CASSLVYSNQPQHF | TGTGCCAGCAGTTTAGTCTATAGCAATCAGCCCCAGCATTTT
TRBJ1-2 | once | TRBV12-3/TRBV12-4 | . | CASSLGAYSGYGYTF | TGTGCCAGCAGTTTGGGGGCATACAGCGGCTATGGCTACACCTTC
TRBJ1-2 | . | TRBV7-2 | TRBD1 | CASSSTGTRRVF | TGTGCCAGCAGCTCGACAGGGACCCGCCGCGTCTTC
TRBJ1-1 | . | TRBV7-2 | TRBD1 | CASSYAGGGSEAFF | TGTGCCAGCAGCTACGCAGGGGGAGGGAGTGAAGCTTTCTTT
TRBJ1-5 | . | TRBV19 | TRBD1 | CASKSFGQGNGQPQHF | TGTGCCAGTAAGTCTTTCGGACAGGGGAACGGTCAGCCCCAGCATTTT
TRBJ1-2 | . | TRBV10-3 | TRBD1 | CASTRDRAANYGYTF | TGTGCCAGCACCCGAGACAGGGCCGCTAACTATGGCTACACCTTC